What follows are 10 T cell receptor beta chains derived from one specimen sequenced in a study of blood T cell repertoires in COVID-19 (dated by TCRdb to the early 2020s). The library was built by means of the immunoSEQ multiplex PCR assay. The table comes from immuneACCESS by way of TCRdb, which keeps in-frame sequences with V and J called. Part of the clones is missing from these tables; in studies checked, under half for an unresolved V gene and the rest for unknown reasons. In this sample the table shows over 200,000 clones, less than 90% of which occur a single time. Clones ranked in the top ten supply about 2.5% of the sample. The sample comprised peripheral blood. The origin of the receptors is a woman in her seventies with active or convalescent COVID-19.

The rearrangement joins TRBV5-1 to TRBJ2-7, with 7 nucleotides matching TRBD1. Looked up from germline, CDR1 is SGHRS and CDR2 is YFSETQ. The CDR3 has 14 amino acids. The V and J ends lost 3 bases and 6 bases, in that order; junction bases with no gene match: 9. The CDR3 DNA follows: TGCGCCAGCAGCTCGACAGGGATCGCGGTCGAGCAGTACTTC. Protein: CASSSTGIAVEQYF.

The genes are TRBV29-1 and TRBJ1-5; the D gene is possibly TRBD1 (6 bases). The CDR3 spans 13 residues. V gave up 5 bases and J gave up 1 base, with 9 bases separating them. CDR1 and CDR2 from the germline V gene are SQVTM and ANQGSEA. CDR3 region: CSVNTGSNQPQHF. The CDR3 bases are TGCAGCGTTAACACAGGGAGCAATCAGCCCCAGCATTTT.

The chain employs TRBV28 and TRBJ2-1; 15 nucleotides agree with TRBD2. Trimming removed 6 bases from V and 0 bases from J; junction bases left unmatched: 6. The CDR3 loop spans 18 amino acids. Germline CDR1 reads MDHEN; CDR2 reads SYDVKM. The DNA for the CDR3 is TGTGCCAGCAGGAGAGGACTAGCGGGAGGGAGCTCCTACAATGAGCAGTTCTTC. Translated: CASRRGLAGGSSYNEQFF.

The chain couples TRBV2 to TRBJ1-2; the match to TRBD1 covers 7 bases. The length of the CDR3 is 13 residues. Germline loops: CDR1 SNHLY, CDR2 FYNNEI. V lost 6 bases to trimming and J lost 2 bases; unmatched junction nucleotides: 3. The DNA for the CDR3 is TGTGCCAGCAGAGGGACAGACAACTATGGCTACACCTTC. Translation gives CASRGTDNYGYTF.

As for this clone: Other DNA sequences of this sample code for an identical CDR3. The chain links TRBV18 to TRBJ2-1; tentatively, D is TRBD1 (6 bases). V was pared by 3 bases and J by 5 bases, with 8 bases between. Germline CDR1 is KGHSH and CDR2 is LQKENI. The CDR3 consists of 13 residues. CDR3 bases: TGTGCCAGCTCACCCAGGACAGACAATGAGCAGTTCTTC. Translating gives CASSPRTDNEQFF.

The chain has TRBV5-1 and TRBJ2-5; D call uncertain. CDR3 size: 13 residues. CDR1 and CDR2 from the germline V gene are SGHRS and YFSETQ. Trimming cost V 4 bases and J 3 bases, with 10 bases left between them. The CDR3 protein is CASSPSPEETQYF. The CDR3 DNA is TGCGCCAGCAGCCCCTCCCCGGAAGAGACCCAGTACTTC.

This clone was seen once. The genes are TRBV5-1 and TRBJ1-6, with D hard to call. Germline V gives CDR1 SGHRS, CDR2 YFSETQ. V was pared by 0 bases and J by 0 bases, with 10 bases between. The CDR3 runs 17 residues. CDR3 sequence (DNA): TGCGCCAGCAGCTTGGGGGCTTTGCGCTCCTATAATTCACCCCTCCACTTT. It specifies CASSLGALRSYNSPLHF.

The V gene is TRBV4-1, the J gene TRBJ2-1; TRBD2 agrees at 13 bases. CDR1 and CDR2 (germline): MGHRA, YSYEKL. The CDR3 runs 13 residues. V gave up 2 bases and J gave up 16 bases; unmatched junction bases: 5. The CDR3 DNA follows: TGCGCCAGCAGCCAAACTAGCGGGGGGGCCCTCTTCTTC. It codes for CASSQTSGGALFF.

The V gene is TRBV19, the J gene TRBJ1-1; 8 nucleotides match TRBD1. V shed 2 bases, J shed 5 bases, and the junction held 4 bases outside the gene matches. Germline CDR1 LNHDA, CDR2 SQIVND (reference sequence). This CDR3 is built from 14 residues. The CDR3: CASSIRTGQTEAFF. Written as DNA, the CDR3 is TGTGCCAGTAGTATAAGGACAGGGCAAACTGAAGCTTTCTTT.

In DNA form, the CDR3 reads TGTGCCAGTACCTCGGACAGTTACAATGAGCAGTTCTTC. It translates to CASTSDSYNEQFF. This chain links TRBV19 with TRBJ2-1; the D gene is possibly TRBD1 (6 bases). V lost 7 bases and J lost 4, with 11 bases in between. Germline V lookup: CDR1 LNHDA, CDR2 SQIVND (reference sequence). CDR3 length equals 13 residues.